The 2 T cell receptor beta chains listed next were all sequenced from one sample in a study of cytomegalovirus exposure and HLA in healthy donors. The PCR was carried out with 60 Vbeta primers and 13 Jbeta primers. Data came from immunoSEQ multiplex PCR; TCRdb stores just in-frame clones and leaves some out. The table includes about 69,000 clones, around 76% detected once. Source material: PBMCs. The receptors were gathered from a man aged 18 to 30 in good health and CMV-seronegative.

The genes are TRBV28 and TRBJ1-2, with 8 nucleotides matching TRBD1. Per the germline V gene, CDR1 is MDHEN and CDR2 is SYDVKM. With V trimmed by 8 bases and J by 4 bases, 12 bases remained unmatched. The CDR3 length is 15 residues. DNA of the CDR3: TGTGCCAGCCTTTACACGGAACAGGGGGTCTATGGCTACACCTTC. Encoded protein: CASLYTEQGVYGYTF.

The V call is TRBV19, the J call TRBJ1-6, with 8 bases matching TRBD1. CDR1 LNHDA and CDR2 SQIVND come from the germline V gene (reference sequence). V was pared by 4 bases and J by 7 bases, with 6 bases of the junction left unmatched. CDR3 size: 15 residues. In DNA, the CDR3 is TGTGCCAGTAGTACGAGTCGGGACAGGAATTCACCCCTCCACTTT. Translating gives CASSTSRDRNSPLHF.